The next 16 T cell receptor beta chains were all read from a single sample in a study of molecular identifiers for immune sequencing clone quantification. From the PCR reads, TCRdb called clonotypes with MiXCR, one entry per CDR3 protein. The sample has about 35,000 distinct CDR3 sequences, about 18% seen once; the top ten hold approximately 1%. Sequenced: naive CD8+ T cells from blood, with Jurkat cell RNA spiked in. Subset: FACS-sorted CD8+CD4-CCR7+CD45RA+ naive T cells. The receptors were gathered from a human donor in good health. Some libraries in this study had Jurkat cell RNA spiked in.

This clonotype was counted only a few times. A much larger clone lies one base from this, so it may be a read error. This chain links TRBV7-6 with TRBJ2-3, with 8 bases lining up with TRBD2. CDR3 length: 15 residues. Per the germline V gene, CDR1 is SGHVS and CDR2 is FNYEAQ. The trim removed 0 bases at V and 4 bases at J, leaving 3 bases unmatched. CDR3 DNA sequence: TGTGCCAGCAGCTTAGCCGGGGGGGGCGCAGATACGCAGTATTTT. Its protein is CASSLAGGGADTQYF.

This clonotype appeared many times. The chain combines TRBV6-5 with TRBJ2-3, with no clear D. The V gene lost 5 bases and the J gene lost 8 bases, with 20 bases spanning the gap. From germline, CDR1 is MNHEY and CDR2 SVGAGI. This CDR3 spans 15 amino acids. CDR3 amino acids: CASSARQVARVTQYF. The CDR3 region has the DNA TGTGCCAGCAGTGCCCGCCAGGTGGCCAGAGTTACGCAGTATTTT.

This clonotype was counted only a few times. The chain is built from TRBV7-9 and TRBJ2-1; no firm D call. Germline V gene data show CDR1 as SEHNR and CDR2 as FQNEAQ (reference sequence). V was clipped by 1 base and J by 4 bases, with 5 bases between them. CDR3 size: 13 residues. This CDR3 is CASSLEQYNEQFF. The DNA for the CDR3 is TGTGCCAGCAGCTTAGAGCAGTACAATGAGCAGTTCTTC.

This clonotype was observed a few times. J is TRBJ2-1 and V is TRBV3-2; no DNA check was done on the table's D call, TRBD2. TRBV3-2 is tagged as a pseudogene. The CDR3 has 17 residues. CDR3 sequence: CASSPRTSGGLYNEQFF. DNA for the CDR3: TGTGCCAGCAGCCCCCGGACTAGCGGGGGCCTCTACAATGAGCAGTTCTTC.

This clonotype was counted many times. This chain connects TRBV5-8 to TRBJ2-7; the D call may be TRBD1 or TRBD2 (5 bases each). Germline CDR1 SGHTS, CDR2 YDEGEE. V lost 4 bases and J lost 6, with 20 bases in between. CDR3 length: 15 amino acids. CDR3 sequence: CASSLIVTLGGEQYF. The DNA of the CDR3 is TGTGCCAGCAGCCTAATTGTTACCCTTGGGGGCGAGCAGTACTTC.

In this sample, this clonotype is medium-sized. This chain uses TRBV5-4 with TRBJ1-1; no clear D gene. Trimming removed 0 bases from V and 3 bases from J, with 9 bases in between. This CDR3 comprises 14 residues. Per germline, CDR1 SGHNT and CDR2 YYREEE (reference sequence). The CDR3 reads CASSLVSQYTEAFF. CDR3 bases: TGTGCCAGCAGCTTGGTATCACAGTACACTGAAGCTTTCTTT.

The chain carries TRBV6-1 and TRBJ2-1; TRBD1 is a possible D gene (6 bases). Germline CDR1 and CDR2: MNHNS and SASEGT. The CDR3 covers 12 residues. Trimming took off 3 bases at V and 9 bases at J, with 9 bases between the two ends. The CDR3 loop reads CASSEVRGEQFF. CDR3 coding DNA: TGTGCCAGCAGTGAGGTCAGGGGTGAGCAGTTCTTC.

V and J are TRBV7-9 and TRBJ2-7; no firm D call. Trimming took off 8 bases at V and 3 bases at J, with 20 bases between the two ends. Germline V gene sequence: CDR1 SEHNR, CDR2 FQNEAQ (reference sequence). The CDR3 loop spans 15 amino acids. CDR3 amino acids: CASGPPVARVYEQYF. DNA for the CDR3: TGTGCCAGCGGCCCACCCGTTGCGAGAGTCTACGAGCAGTACTTC.

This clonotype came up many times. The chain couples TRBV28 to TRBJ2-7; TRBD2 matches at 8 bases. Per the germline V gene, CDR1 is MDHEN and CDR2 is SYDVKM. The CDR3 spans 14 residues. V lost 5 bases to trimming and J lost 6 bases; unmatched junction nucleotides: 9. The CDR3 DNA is TGTGCCAGCAGTCCCAGACTAGCGCCCCTCGAGCAGTACTTC. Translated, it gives CASSPRLAPLEQYF.

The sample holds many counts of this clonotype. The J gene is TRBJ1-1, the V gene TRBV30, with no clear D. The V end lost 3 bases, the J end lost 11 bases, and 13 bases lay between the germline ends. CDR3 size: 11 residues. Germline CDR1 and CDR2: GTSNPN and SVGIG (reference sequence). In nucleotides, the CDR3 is TGTGCCTGGAGCTACCCGGTCGAGGCTTTCTTT. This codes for CAWSYPVEAFF.

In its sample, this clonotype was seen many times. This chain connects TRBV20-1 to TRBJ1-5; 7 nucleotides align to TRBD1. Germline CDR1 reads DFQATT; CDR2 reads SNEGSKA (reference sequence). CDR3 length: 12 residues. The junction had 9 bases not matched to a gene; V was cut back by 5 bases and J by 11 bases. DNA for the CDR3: TGCAGTGCTTCCCGAGACAGGGAGGCCCAGCATTTT. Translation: CSASRDREAQHF.

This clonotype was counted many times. CDR3 region: CASSELGLGTEAFF. In nucleotides, the CDR3 is TGTGCCAGCAGTGAACTGGGATTAGGGACTGAAGCTTTCTTT. The chain is built from TRBV6-4 and TRBJ1-1; D is ambiguous. The CDR3 totals 14 residues. V gave up 3 bases and J gave up 5 bases, with 13 bases separating them. Germline CDR1 is MRHNA and CDR2 is SNTAGT.

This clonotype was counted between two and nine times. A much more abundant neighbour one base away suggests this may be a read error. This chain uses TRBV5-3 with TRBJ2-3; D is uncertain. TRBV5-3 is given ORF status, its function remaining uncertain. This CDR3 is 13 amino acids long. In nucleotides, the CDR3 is TGTGCCAGCAGCTTGTTCGAGCCATATACGCAGTATTTT. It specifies CASSLFEPYTQYF.

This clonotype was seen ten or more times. This CDR3 reads CASSQDPAKNIQYF. In nucleotides, the CDR3 is TGCGCCAGCAGCCAAGATCCGGCCAAAAACATTCAGTACTTC. V and J are TRBV4-3 and TRBJ2-4; D ambiguous. Deletions cut 0 bases from V and 1 base from J, with 4 bases between. The CDR3 loop spans 14 amino acids. Germline values: CDR1 LGHNA, CDR2 YSLEER.

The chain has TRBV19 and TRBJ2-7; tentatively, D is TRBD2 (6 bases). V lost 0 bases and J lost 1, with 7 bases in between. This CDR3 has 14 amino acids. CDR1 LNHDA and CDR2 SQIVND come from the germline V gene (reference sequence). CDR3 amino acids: CASSIEGRSYEQYF. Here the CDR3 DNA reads TGTGCCAGTAGTATAGAGGGGAGGTCCTACGAGCAGTACTTC.

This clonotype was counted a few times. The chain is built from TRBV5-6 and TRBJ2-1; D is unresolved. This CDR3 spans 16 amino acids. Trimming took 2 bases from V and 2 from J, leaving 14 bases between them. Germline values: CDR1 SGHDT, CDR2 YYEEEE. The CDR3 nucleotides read TGTGCCAGCAGCTTTTTTAGTCGGCCAGCCTACAATGAGCAGTTCTTC. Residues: CASSFFSRPAYNEQFF.